The 22 T cell receptor beta chains in this list originate from one sample, sequenced in a study of Graves' ophthalmopathy and Graves' hyperthyroidism. The sequenced template was RNA, covering the TCR beta CDR3 region. HTBI-primed first-round RT-PCR preceded second-round multiplex PCR. MiXCR, run by TCRdb on the multiplex PCR reads, gives a single entry per CDR3 protein. The sample carries 500,000 to 800,000 distinct CDR3 sequences, more than 40% recorded once. Input material: peripheral blood. The source is an adult man with Graves' ophthalmopathy.

This clonotype was picked up many times. The chain links TRBV12-3 or TRBV12-4 to TRBJ2-7; TRBD1 matches 10 bases. With V trimmed by 6 bases and J by 7 bases, 9 bases remained unmatched. The CDR3 totals 14 residues. CDR3 DNA sequence: TGTGCCAGCAGAGGGACAGGGGCCCACGGTGAGCAGTACTTC. The encoded protein is CASRGTGAHGEQYF.

The chain has TRBV3-1 and TRBJ1-1; a possible D gene is TRBD1 (5 bases). Trimming took off 3 bases at V and 2 bases at J, with 10 bases between the two ends. CDR3 length equals 14 residues. Per germline, CDR1 LGHDT and CDR2 YNNKEL (reference sequence). The CDR3 reads CASSHSTGNTEAFF. CDR3 coding DNA: TGTGCCAGCAGCCATTCCACAGGTAACACTGAAGCTTTCTTT.

This chain connects TRBV4-3 to TRBJ2-5; 7 nucleotides agree with TRBD2. The assigned J gene may be wrong: the sequence end matches TRBJ2-7 better. In germline, CDR1 is LGHNA, CDR2 YSLEER. The CDR3 sequence is 15 residues long. In DNA form, the CDR3 reads TGCGCCAGCAGCCTTCGGGGGGACGCTAACTACGAGCAGTACTTC. The encoded protein is CASSLRGDANYEQYF.

This clonotype was detected many times. This sequence joins TRBV2 and TRBJ2-1; D unresolved. This CDR3 is 14 amino acids long. Germline CDR1 and CDR2: SNHLY and FYNNEI. V lost 5 bases, J lost 5 bases, and 13 bases lay in between. CDR3 sequence (DNA): TGTGCCAGCAGTCGATGGTCCCCCGACAATGAGCAGTTCTTC. It encodes CASSRWSPDNEQFF.

This chain uses TRBV5-1 with TRBJ2-7, with D perhaps TRBD1 (6 bases). CDR3 length: 16 amino acids. V lost 3 bases, J lost 0 bases, and 16 bases lay in between. Germline V gene data show CDR1 as SGHRS and CDR2 as YFSETQ. In nucleotides, the CDR3 is TGCGCCAGCAGCTCGATGACAGGCCCAAGCTCCTACGAGCAGTACTTC. Translation: CASSSMTGPSSYEQYF.

Many counts were recorded for this clonotype. The genes are TRBV7-9 and TRBJ1-2; no definite D call. The germline V gene has CDR1 SEHNR and CDR2 FQNEAQ (reference sequence). There are 15 residues in the CDR3. Trimming took 7 bases from V and 1 from J, leaving 16 bases between them. The CDR3 coding sequence is TGTGCCAGCACCCCCGCGCTAGGGTTTAACTATGGCTACACCTTC. Protein product: CASTPALGFNYGYTF. The whole variable domain, filled in from reference TRBV7-9 and TRBJ1-2, reads DTGVSQNPRHKITKRGQNVTFRCDPISEHNRLYWYRQTLGQGPEFLTYFQNEAQLEKSRLLSDRFSAERPKGSFSTLEIQRTEQGDSAMYLCASTPALGFNYGYTFGSGTRLTVV.

At least ten counts were recorded for this clonotype. The chain uses TRBV11-2 and TRBJ1-2; 7 positions agree with TRBD1. The germline gives CDR1 SGHAT, CDR2 FQNNGV. The junction had 6 bases not matched to a gene; V was cut back by 0 bases and J by 8 bases. There are 14 residues in the CDR3. The CDR3 region is CASSLELQGGGYTF. The CDR3 region has the DNA TGTGCCAGCAGCTTAGAACTGCAGGGGGGCGGCTACACCTTC.

The CDR3 loop reads CAISLDSLWGGYTF. The CDR3 coding sequence is TGTGCCATCAGCCTAGACAGCCTCTGGGGTGGCTACACCTTC. The chain has TRBV10-3 and TRBJ1-2; a weak D match, TRBD1 (5 bases). V lost 6 bases to trimming and J lost 7 bases, with 18 bases between them. The CDR3 runs 14 residues. Germline lookup yields CDR1 ENHRY and CDR2 SYGVKD.

The chain carries TRBV7-9 and TRBJ1-1; D perhaps matches TRBD1 (5 bases). The CDR3 length is 14 residues. CDR1 is SEHNR and CDR2 is FQNEAQ in the germline V gene (reference sequence). V was clipped by 5 bases and J by 6 bases, with 16 bases between them. The CDR3 sequence is CASSQAGGGAEAFF. CDR3 coding DNA: TGTGCCAGCAGCCAAGCGGGTGGGGGGGCTGAAGCTTTCTTT.

V usage is TRBV12-3 or TRBV12-4 and J usage is TRBJ1-3, with 8 bases matching TRBD1. CDR3 size: 16 residues. The V gene end was trimmed by 5 bases and the J gene end by 0 bases; junction bases not matched to a gene: 6. Written as DNA, the CDR3 is TGTGCCAGCAGTCCGACAGGGGCCCTCTCTGGAAACACCATATATTTT. Protein sequence: CASSPTGALSGNTIYF.

Many counts were recorded for this clonotype. The V and J genes are TRBV7-2 and TRBJ2-5, with 7 bases fitting TRBD1. The germline gives CDR1 SGHTA, CDR2 FQGNSA. CDR3 length: 16 amino acids. Trimming at V came to 5 bases and at J to 1 base, leaving 10 bases not matched to a gene. In DNA, the CDR3 is TGTGCCAGCAGCCGTTTCGGTCGACAGGGCCAAGAGACCCAGTACTTC. Encoded protein: CASSRFGRQGQETQYF.

The chain is built from TRBV25-1 and TRBJ1-1; 8 bases are a match to TRBD1. Losses at the gene ends were 4 bases for V and 4 bases for J; bases not matched to a gene: 11. The germline V gene encodes CDR1 MGHDK and CDR2 SYGVNS. There are 16 residues in the CDR3. The CDR3 protein is CASSGSGTGGSTEAFF. CDR3 in DNA: TGTGCCAGCAGTGGATCAGGGACAGGCGGTAGCACTGAAGCTTTCTTT.

In its sample, this clonotype was seen many times. This chain joins TRBV9 and TRBJ1-1; D perhaps matches TRBD1 (5 bases). V was cut by 2 bases and J by 4 bases, with 12 bases left in between. The germline CDR1 and CDR2 sequences are SGDLS and YYNGEE. The CDR3 totals 14 residues. The CDR3 region is CASSVTGRVTEAFF. The CDR3 region has the DNA TGTGCCAGCAGCGTCACAGGTAGGGTCACTGAAGCTTTCTTT.

This clonotype was seen repeatedly, ten times or more. The chain couples TRBV5-8 to TRBJ2-7, with TRBD1 matching over 7 bases. V gave up 5 bases and J gave up 2 bases; unmatched junction bases: 7. The CDR3 spans 14 residues. Germline assignment: CDR1 SGHTS and CDR2 YDEGEE. CDR3 DNA sequence: TGTGCCAGCAGGGAACAGGGGATAGCCTACGAGCAGTACTTC. As protein: CASREQGIAYEQYF.

Turning to this clonotype: A much larger clone differs from this one at a single base, so this may be a read error. No conserved phenylalanine or tryptophan ends this CDR3, so it is likely a read error. The rearrangement links TRBV7-2 to TRBJ2-7; D ambiguous. The CDR3 length is 13 residues. Looked up from germline, CDR1 is SGHTA and CDR2 is FQGNSA. Trimming left V 1 base short and J 4 bases short, with 8 bases between. As DNA, the CDR3 is TGTGCCAGCAGCTTAGTAAATAAATACGAGCAGTACTAC. Its protein product is CASSLVNKYEQYY.

This clonotype was picked up many times. The chain couples TRBV12-3 or TRBV12-4 to TRBJ2-7, with D possibly TRBD1 on 5 matching bases. The ends were cut back, 6 bases at V and 2 bases at J, with 14 bases in the middle. This CDR3 contains 14 residues. CDR3 coding DNA: TGTGCCAGCAGCCCAACGGACATCACCTACGAGCAGTACTTC. It yields the protein CASSPTDITYEQYF.

At least ten counts were recorded for this clonotype. The genes are TRBV9 and TRBJ2-7; TRBD2 might be the D (6 bases). Germline loops: CDR1 SGDLS, CDR2 YYNGEE. The CDR3 totals 17 residues. Trimming cost V 0 bases and J 3 bases, with 19 bases left between them. The CDR3 is CASSVEVRDCPDYEQYF. Written as DNA, the CDR3 is TGTGCCAGCAGCGTAGAGGTTCGGGACTGCCCTGACTACGAGCAGTACTTC.

V usage is TRBV20-1 and J usage is TRBJ2-7, with D perhaps TRBD2 (5 bases). CDR1 and CDR2 from the germline V gene are DFQATT and SNEGSKA (reference sequence). V shed 1 base and J shed 7 bases, with 17 bases lying between them. This CDR3 spans 14 amino acids. The CDR3 loop reads CSARGEGFREEQYF. In DNA form, the CDR3 reads TGCAGTGCTAGAGGAGAGGGTTTCCGGGAAGAGCAGTACTTC.

The gene calls are TRBV10-3 and TRBJ2-7; 7 bases agree with TRBD1. With V trimmed by 10 bases and J by 0 bases, 9 bases remained unmatched. From germline, CDR1 is ENHRY and CDR2 SYGVKD. The CDR3 is 14 residues long. CDR3 sequence reads: CASGRDRVSYEQYF. CDR3 bases: TGTGCCAGCGGTAGAGACAGGGTCTCCTACGAGCAGTACTTC.

The chain is built from TRBV29-1 and TRBJ1-3, with a tentative D call TRBD1 (6 bases). The CDR3 length is 13 residues. Trimming removed 4 bases at V and 9 bases at J, with 16 bases between. Germline V gene lookup returns CDR1 SQVTM and CDR2 ANQGSEA. CDR3 loop: CSVVSAGAPTIYF. The CDR3 bases are TGCAGCGTTGTTTCGGCAGGGGCCCCCACCATATATTTT.

The chain couples TRBV30 to TRBJ1-4; TRBD1 agrees at 7 bases. V was pared by 4 bases and J by 7 bases, with 3 bases of the junction left unmatched. The CDR3 consists of 12 residues. Germline CDR1 and CDR2: GTSNPN and SVGIG (reference sequence). In DNA, the CDR3 is TGTGCCTGGACTCACAGGGGTGAAAAACTGTTTTTT. Protein product: CAWTHRGEKLFF.

This clonotype came up many times. J is TRBJ2-5 and V is TRBV7-9; 8 nucleotides match TRBD1. The V gene end was trimmed by 4 bases and the J gene end by 6 bases; junction bases not matched to a gene: 4. CDR1 is SEHNR and CDR2 is FQNEAQ in the germline V gene (reference sequence). The CDR3 spans 13 residues. The CDR3 loop reads CASSSQGEKTQYF. In DNA form, the CDR3 reads TGTGCCAGCAGCTCACAGGGGGAGAAGACCCAGTACTTC. Full variable domain (missing parts from reference TRBV7-9 and TRBJ2-5): DTGVSQNPRHKITKRGQNVTFRCDPISEHNRLYWYRQTLGQGPEFLTYFQNEAQLEKSRLLSDRFSAERPKGSFSTLEIQRTEQGDSAMYLCASSSQGEKTQYFGPGTRLLVL.